This T cell receptor (beta chain) was profiled in a study of regulatory T cells in long-lasting Graves disease. About the study: Duration of antithyroid drug therapy among newly diagnosed Graves' patients was under 3 months.

This clonotype has ten or more counts. Its antigen is undetermined. The TCR beta library used iRepertoire HTBI primers with Arm-PCR amplification of CDR3. TCRdb recomputed calls from the multiplex PCR reads with MiXCR, one row per CDR3 protein. Of approximately 400,000 distinct CDR3 sequences in the sample, about 15% are singletons; the top ten hold 16%. Study observations and caveats: Persistent-disease Graves' patients showed less TCR diversity than new cases.

Specified time point: newly diagnosed GD, antithyroid drugs for less than 3 months. With RNA extracted from PBMCs as input, the TCR library was made. The CDR3 has 14 residues. CDR1 and CDR2 from the germline V gene are SGHRS and YFSETQ. Trimming removed 2 bases at V and 4 bases at J, with 12 bases between. The sample also formed part of further work on T cells in Graves' hyperthyroidism and ophthalmopathy. That report adds: Across 18 months, stable Graves' hyperthyroidism was marked by no progression to ophthalmopathy. In the first-round RT-PCR of the TCR CDR3, the HTBI primer set was used.

This receptor was obtained from a woman aged 25 to 39 with Graves disease. The V gene is TRBV5-1, the J gene TRBJ1-1; D is undetermined. Sequencing was performed on peripheral blood mononuclear cells (PBMCs), taken at new diagnosis, from a patient treated with antithyroid drugs. CDR3 protein: CASSFYRASTEAFF. CDR3 DNA sequence: TGCGCCAGCAGCTTTTACCGGGCGAGCACTGAAGCTTTCTTT.